The 24 T cell receptor beta chains in this list originate from one sample, sequenced in a study of identical twins. TCRdb reprocessed the 5' RACE reads with MiXCR, giving one entry per CDR3 protein. This sample yields 500,000 or so distinct CDR3 sequences, of which about 13% are seen a single time; approximately 0.98% belongs to the top ten. These same data were also listed under a study on yellow fever vaccine responses in identical twins.

Sequenced sample: CD4+ T cells sorted from blood. The receptor set was obtained from a woman under 30 in good health.

This sequence joins TRBV7-9 and TRBJ2-3, with a weak D call TRBD1 (7 bases). Germline CDR1 SEHNR, CDR2 FQNEAQ (reference sequence). The V gene lost 5 bases and the J gene lost 3 bases, with 18 bases spanning the gap. The CDR3 has 16 amino acids. DNA for the CDR3: TGTGCCAGCAGCCACCAGGAGGGGGCAAGGACAGATACGCAGTATTTT. Translation: CASSHQEGARTDTQYF. Looking up the rest from reference TRBV7-9 and TRBJ2-3 gives the full variable domain: DTGVSQNPRHKITKRGQNVTFRCDPISEHNRLYWYRQTLGQGPEFLTYFQNEAQLEKSRLLSDRFSAERPKGSFSTLEIQRTEQGDSAMYLCASSHQEGARTDTQYFGPGTRLTVL.

This clonotype was found a few times. V gene TRBV18 combines with J gene TRBJ2-1, with TRBD1 matching over 7 bases. V dropped 4 bases and J dropped 14; count of bases not matched to a gene: 11. This CDR3 has 13 amino acids. Germline lookup yields CDR1 KGHSH and CDR2 LQKENI. CDR3 loop: CASSLPGQVSEFF. The CDR3 bases are TGTGCCAGCTCACTTCCCGGACAGGTCTCGGAGTTCTTC.

In its sample, this clonotype was seen a few times. This sequence joins TRBV7-2 and TRBJ2-1; the match to TRBD2 covers 9 bases. The V gene end was trimmed by 7 bases and the J gene end by 8 bases; junction bases not matched to a gene: 15. CDR1 is SGHTA, CDR2 FQGNSA, per germline. The CDR3 is 16 residues long. CDR3 region: CASTVTGLAGRDEQFF. For the CDR3, the DNA is TGTGCCAGCACCGTTACCGGGCTAGCGGGGCGGGATGAGCAGTTCTTC.

This clonotype appeared a few times. The V call is TRBV15, the J call TRBJ2-5; perhaps TRBD1 as D (6 bases). The CDR3 spans 16 residues. Trimming took 0 bases from V and 3 from J, leaving 14 bases between them. The germline V gene has CDR1 LNHNV and CDR2 YYDKDF (reference sequence). The CDR3 loop is CATSREGQGPKETQYF. The CDR3 DNA reads as TGTGCCACCAGCAGAGAGGGTCAGGGGCCCAAAGAGACCCAGTACTTC. Filled out from reference TRBV15 and TRBJ2-5, the complete variable domain reads DAMVIQNPRYQVTQFGKPVTLSCSQTLNHNVMYWYQQKSSQAPKLLFHYYDKDFNNEADTPDNFQSRRPNTSFCFLDIRSPGLGDTAMYLCATSREGQGPKETQYFGPGTRLLVL.

The genes are TRBV3-1 and TRBJ2-5; tentatively, D is TRBD2 (5 bases). V was shortened by 1 base and J by 5 bases, with 14 bases between the two germline ends. This CDR3 has 15 residues. CDR1 and CDR2 (germline): LGHDT, YNNKEL (reference sequence). As DNA, the CDR3 is TGTGCCAGCAGCCAAGGCAGGAGGATAGGGGAGACCCAGTACTTC. It codes for CASSQGRRIGETQYF.

This clonotype was recorded at least ten times. The chain is built from TRBV29-1 and TRBJ2-7; TRBD1 is a possible D gene (6 bases). The germline V and J ends were trimmed by 7 bases and 0 bases, with 10 bases remaining between them. Germline V gene sequence: CDR1 SQVTM, CDR2 ANQGSEA. This CDR3 has 12 residues. The DNA of the CDR3 is TGCAGCGCAGGACAGATCTCCTACGAGCAGTACTTC. The encoded protein is CSAGQISYEQYF.

This clonotype was recorded only once. The rearrangement uses TRBV10-3 and TRBJ2-1, with TRBD1 identical over 8 bases. Germline CDR1 ENHRY, CDR2 SYGVKD. This CDR3 is 15 amino acids long. V shed 2 bases and J 4 bases; nucleotides not matched to a gene: 4. The CDR3 nucleotides are TGTGCCATCAGTGAGAAGGGACAGGAGTACAATGAGCAGTTCTTC. Translated: CAISEKGQEYNEQFF.

The chain combines TRBV3-1 with TRBJ2-1; 11 positions match TRBD2. This CDR3 is 18 amino acids long. After removal of 4 bases from V and 8 bases from J, the junction contained 16 bases not matched to a gene. CDR1 is LGHDT, CDR2 YNNKEL, per germline (reference sequence). CDR3 amino acids: CASSPSHSTSGRLYEQFF. The CDR3, as DNA: TGTGCCAGCAGCCCGAGCCACTCTACTAGCGGGAGACTCTATGAGCAGTTCTTC.

This clonotype appeared many times. J is TRBJ1-1 and V is TRBV29-1, with 7 bases identical to TRBD1. Trimming at V came to 6 bases and at J to 0 bases, leaving 7 bases not matched to a gene. Germline CDR1 and CDR2: SQVTM and ANQGSEA. The CDR3 is 14 amino acids. CDR3 DNA: TGCAGCGTGGGGGTAGGGGGCATGAACACTGAAGCTTTCTTT. Protein: CSVGVGGMNTEAFF. Full variable domain (rest looked up from reference TRBV29-1 and TRBJ1-1): SAVISQKPSRDICQRGTSLTIQCQVDSQVTMMFWYRQQPGQSLTLIATANQGSEATYESGFVIDKFPISRPNLTFSTLTVSNMSPEDSSIYLCSVGVGGMNTEAFFGQGTRLTVV.

This chain links TRBV5-1 with TRBJ2-7, with 11 bases aligning to TRBD1. V was pared by 3 bases and J by 2 bases, with 4 bases of the junction left unmatched. This CDR3 comprises 15 residues. Germline CDR1 and CDR2: SGHRS and YFSETQ. The CDR3 coding sequence is TGCGCCAGCAGCTCGAAGGGACAGGGGGCCTACGAGCAGTACTTC. It is translated as CASSSKGQGAYEQYF.

This clonotype showed up many times. The chain employs TRBV12-3 or TRBV12-4 and TRBJ2-1; tentatively, D is TRBD2 (5 bases). V was clipped by 5 bases and J by 6 bases, with 14 bases between them. The CDR3 is made up of 14 amino acids. The CDR3 nucleotides are TGTGCCAGCAGTCCTCGGGAACGCACCAATGAGCAGTTCTTC. This codes for CASSPRERTNEQFF.

This clonotype was seen more than once but under ten times. One end of the junction does not line up with germline, which may come from a read error. The chain employs TRBV28 and TRBJ2-1; D is undetermined. There are 16 residues in the CDR3. CDR1 is MDHEN and CDR2 is SYDVKM in the germline V gene. As DNA, the CDR3 is TGTGCCAGCAGCTTATTTACTGAGAGCTCCTACAATGAGCAGTTCTTC. As protein: CASSLFTESSYNEQFF.

In this sample, this clonotype turned up a few times. V and J are TRBV6-6 and TRBJ2-7, with 10 bases that match TRBD1. This CDR3 has 13 residues. CDR1 is MNHNY, CDR2 SVGAGI, per germline (reference sequence). J gave up 9 bases and V 6 bases, and 8 bases lay outside the gene matches. DNA for the CDR3: TGTGCCAGCAGAAACCGGGACAGGGGCGGGCAGTACTTC. Encoded protein: CASRNRDRGGQYF.

This clonotype was found a few times. V usage is TRBV7-9 and J usage is TRBJ2-3, with a weak D call TRBD2 (6 bases). The V and J ends lost 5 bases and 2 bases respectively, with 14 bases between them. This CDR3 contains 15 residues. From germline, CDR1 is SEHNR and CDR2 FQNEAQ (reference sequence). The CDR3 loop is CASSPAGYSTDTQYF. CDR3 in DNA: TGTGCCAGCAGCCCCGCGGGGTATTCCACAGATACGCAGTATTTT.

This chain joins TRBV12-3 or TRBV12-4 and TRBJ1-5; D remains unclear. The CDR3 contains 13 residues. With 3 bases removed from V and 5 bases from J, the gap between germline ends came to 8 bases. CDR3 coding DNA: TGTGCCAGCAGTTTCGGGCTCCATCAGCCCCAGCATTTT. Translating it yields CASSFGLHQPQHF.

This clonotype appeared a few times. The chain couples TRBV10-3 to TRBJ1-2; D uncertain. V was shortened by 1 base and J by 2 bases, with 11 bases between the two germline ends. Germline loops: CDR1 ENHRY, CDR2 SYGVKD. This CDR3 has 15 amino acids. As DNA, the CDR3 is TGTGCCATCAGTGAGTTGGGAGGGAGCAACTATGGCTACACCTTC. Its translation: CAISELGGSNYGYTF.

Ten or more counts support this clonotype. The rearrangement links TRBV2 to TRBJ2-2; the match to TRBD2 covers 10 bases. Germline lookup yields CDR1 SNHLY and CDR2 FYNNEI. This CDR3 has 16 amino acids. Trimming took 4 bases from V and 2 from J; bases not matched to a gene: 4. The CDR3 nucleotides read TGTGCCAGCAGTGTTCTAGCGGGGGTTAACACCGGGGAGCTGTTTTTT. Translated, it gives CASSVLAGVNTGELFF.

V and J are TRBV27 and TRBJ2-1, with 9 bases fitting TRBD2. CDR1 is MNHEY, CDR2 SMNVEV, per germline (reference sequence). The length of the CDR3 is 15 residues. V trimming: 6 bases; J trimming: 8 bases; junction bases outside the gene matches: 11. The CDR3 is CASSPLGSGSDEQFF. The CDR3 DNA is TGTGCCAGCAGCCCCCTTGGTAGCGGGAGCGATGAGCAGTTCTTC.

Written as DNA, the CDR3 is TGCGCCAGCAGCTCAACCCCAGGGAGTCAAGAGACCCAGTACTTC. It yields the protein CASSSTPGSQETQYF. The V call is TRBV5-1, the J call TRBJ2-5; D tentatively fits TRBD1 or TRBD2 (5 bases each). Trimming shortened V by 3 bases and J by 2 bases, and 14 bases separated the two germline ends. The CDR3 is made up of 15 amino acids. The V gene's germline CDR1 is SGHRS and CDR2 YFSETQ.

This clonotype came up a few times. The chain is built from TRBV11-2 and TRBJ2-1; 10 positions agree with TRBD2. Germline V gene data show CDR1 as SGHAT and CDR2 as FQNNGV. V lost 4 bases and J lost 8; bases outside the gene matches: 20. The CDR3 contains 19 residues. Here the CDR3 reads CASSSDPTTAGGPYHEQFF. Written as DNA, the CDR3 is TGTGCCAGCAGCTCGGACCCGACCACAGCGGGAGGGCCATACCATGAGCAGTTCTTC.

V gene TRBV5-1 combines with J gene TRBJ2-3; D is possibly TRBD1 (6 bases). This CDR3 region has 15 residues. The germline V and J ends were trimmed by 0 bases and 4 bases, with 12 bases remaining between them. Germline V gene data show CDR1 as SGHRS and CDR2 as YFSETQ. The CDR3 region is CASSLAVRGADTQYF. The CDR3 nucleotides are TGCGCCAGCAGCTTGGCCGTCAGGGGAGCAGATACGCAGTATTTT.

This clonotype occurred many times. The V and J genes are TRBV12-3 or TRBV12-4 and TRBJ2-5; D remains ambiguous. V lost 4 bases, J lost 7 bases, and 13 bases lay in between. CDR3 length: 13 residues. For the CDR3, the DNA is TGTGCCAGCAGTTCTCCCCAAGCTGGGACCCAGTACTTC. Amino acids: CASSSPQAGTQYF.

There are a few counts of this clonotype. This sequence joins TRBV25-1 and TRBJ2-5, with D unresolved. The V gene's germline CDR1 is MGHDK and CDR2 SYGVNS. The CDR3 contains 12 residues. Trimming left V 4 bases short and J 0 bases short, with 3 bases between. The CDR3: CASSGNQETQYF. The DNA of the CDR3 is TGTGCCAGCAGTGGGAACCAAGAGACCCAGTACTTC.

This rearrangement joins TRBV4-2 to TRBJ2-7; 7 nucleotides match TRBD2. V lost 2 bases and J lost 5; bases outside the gene matches: 6. CDR3 length: 14 residues. CDR1 is LGHNA and CDR2 is YNFKEQ in the germline V gene. Here the CDR3 reads CASSQPGGGDEQYF. DNA of the CDR3: TGTGCCAGCAGCCAACCGGGGGGAGGGGACGAGCAGTACTTC.